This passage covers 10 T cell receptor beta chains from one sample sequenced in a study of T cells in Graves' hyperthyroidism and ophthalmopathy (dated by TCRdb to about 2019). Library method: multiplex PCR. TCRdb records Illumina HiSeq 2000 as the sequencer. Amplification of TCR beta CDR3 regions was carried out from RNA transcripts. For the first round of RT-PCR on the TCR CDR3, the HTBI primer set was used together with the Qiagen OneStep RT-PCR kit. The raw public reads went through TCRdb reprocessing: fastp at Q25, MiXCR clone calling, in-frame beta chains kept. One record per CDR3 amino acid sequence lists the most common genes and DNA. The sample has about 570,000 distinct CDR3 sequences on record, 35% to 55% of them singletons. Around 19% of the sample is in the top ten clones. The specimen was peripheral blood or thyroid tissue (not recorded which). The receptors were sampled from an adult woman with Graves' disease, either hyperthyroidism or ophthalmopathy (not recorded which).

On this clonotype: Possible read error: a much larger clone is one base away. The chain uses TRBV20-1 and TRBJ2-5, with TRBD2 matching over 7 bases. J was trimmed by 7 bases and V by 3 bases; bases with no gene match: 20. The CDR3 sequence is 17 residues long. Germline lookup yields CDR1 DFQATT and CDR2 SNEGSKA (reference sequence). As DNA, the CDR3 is TGCAGTGCTAGGGGGGGGGTAGTTTCTGCCCGCCGCGGGACCCAGTACTTC. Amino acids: CSARGGVVSARRGTQYF.

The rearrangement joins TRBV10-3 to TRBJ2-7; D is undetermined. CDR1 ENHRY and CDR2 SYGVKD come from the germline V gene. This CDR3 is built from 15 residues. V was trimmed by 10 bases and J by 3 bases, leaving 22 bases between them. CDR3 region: CASSLAATDLYEQYF. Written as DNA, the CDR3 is TGTGCCAGCAGCTTAGCAGCGACGGACCTCTACGAGCAGTACTTC.

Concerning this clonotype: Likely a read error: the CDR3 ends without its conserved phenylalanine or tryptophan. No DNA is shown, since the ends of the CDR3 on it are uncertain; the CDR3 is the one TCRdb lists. The CDR3 reads CASSFGPGQ. The chain combines TRBV5-6 with TRBJ1-5; the table's D call TRBD1 went unverified against the DNA. The germline V gene encodes CDR1 SGHDT and CDR2 YYEEEE. The CDR3 is 9 residues long, counting both termini.

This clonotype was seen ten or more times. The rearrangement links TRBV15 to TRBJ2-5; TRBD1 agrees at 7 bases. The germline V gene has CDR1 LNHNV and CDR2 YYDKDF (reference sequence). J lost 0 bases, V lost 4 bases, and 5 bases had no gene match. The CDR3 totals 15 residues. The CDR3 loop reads CATSTSGQHQETQYF. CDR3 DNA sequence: TGTGCCACCAGCACCTCGGGACAGCACCAAGAGACCCAGTACTTC.

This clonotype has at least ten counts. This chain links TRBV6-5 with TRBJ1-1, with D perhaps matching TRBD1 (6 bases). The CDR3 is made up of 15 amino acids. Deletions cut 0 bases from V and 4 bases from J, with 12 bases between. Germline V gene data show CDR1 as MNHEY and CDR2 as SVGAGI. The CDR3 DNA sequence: TGTGCCAGCAGTTACTCTGGGGGGCATAGCACTGAAGCTTTCTTT. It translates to CASSYSGGHSTEAFF.

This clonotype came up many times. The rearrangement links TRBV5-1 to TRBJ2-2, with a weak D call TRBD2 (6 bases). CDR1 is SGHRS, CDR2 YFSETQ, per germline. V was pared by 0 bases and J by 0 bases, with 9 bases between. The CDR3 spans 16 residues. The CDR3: CASSLGGTTNTGELFF. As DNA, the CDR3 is TGCGCCAGCAGCTTGGGCGGGACCACGAACACCGGGGAGCTGTTTTTT.

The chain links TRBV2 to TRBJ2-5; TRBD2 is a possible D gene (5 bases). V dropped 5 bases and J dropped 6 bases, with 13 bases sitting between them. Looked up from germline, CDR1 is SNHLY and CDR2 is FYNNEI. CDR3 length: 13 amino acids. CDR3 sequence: CASSPEGGKTQYF. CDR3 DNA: TGTGCCAGCAGTCCAGAGGGTGGGAAGACCCAGTACTTC.

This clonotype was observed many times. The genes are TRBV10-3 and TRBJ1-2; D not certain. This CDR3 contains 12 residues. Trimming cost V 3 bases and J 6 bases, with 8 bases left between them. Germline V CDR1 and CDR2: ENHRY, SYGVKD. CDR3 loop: CAISDSFDGYTF. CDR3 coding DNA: TGTGCCATCAGTGACAGTTTCGATGGCTACACCTTC.

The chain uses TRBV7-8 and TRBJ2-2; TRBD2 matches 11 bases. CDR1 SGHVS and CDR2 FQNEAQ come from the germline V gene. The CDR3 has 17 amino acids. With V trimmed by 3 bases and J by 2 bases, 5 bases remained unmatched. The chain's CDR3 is CASSFRRLAGNTGELFF. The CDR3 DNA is TGTGCCAGCAGCTTTAGGAGACTAGCGGGAAACACCGGGGAGCTGTTTTTT.

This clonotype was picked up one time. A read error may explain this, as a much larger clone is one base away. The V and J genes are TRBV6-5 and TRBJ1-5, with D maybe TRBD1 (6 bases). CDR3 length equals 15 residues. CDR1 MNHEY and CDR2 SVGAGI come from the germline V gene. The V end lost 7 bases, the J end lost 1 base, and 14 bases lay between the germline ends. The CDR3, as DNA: TGTGCCAGCACCCGGGGGCTTTCGAGCAATCAGCCCCAGCATTTT. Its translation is CASTRGLSSNQPQHF.